The clone carrying this T cell receptor (beta chain) was observed many times. What was amplified from RNA transcripts were TCR beta CDR3 regions. The TCR CDR3 was amplified in a first-round RT-PCR using the HTBI primer set. TCRdb ran MiXCR on the multiplex PCR reads and lists one entry per CDR3 protein. This table holds about 480,000 distinct CDR3 sequences, around 15% found once. The sample belongs to a study of T cells in Graves' hyperthyroidism and ophthalmopathy. With 2 bases removed from V and 2 bases from J, the gap between germline ends came to 7 bases. This CDR3 contains 14 residues. The germline gives CDR1 MNHEY, CDR2 SVGEGT. The study based diagnoses on clinical symptoms, serum thyroxine and TRAb, thyroid ultrasound and orbital computed tomography.

The chain combines TRBV6-2 or TRBV6-3 with TRBJ1-5, with a weak D call TRBD1 (5 bases). The clonotype comes from a woman in her late teens or twenties with Graves' hyperthyroidism. Sequenced material: blood. The CDR3 spells CASSYPGGNQPQHF. The CDR3 region has the DNA TGTGCCAGCAGTTACCCGGGGGGCAATCAGCCCCAGCATTTT.